This T cell receptor (beta chain) appears in the sequencing data of a study of shared clonotypes between healthy human individuals. Remarks on this clone: Its antigen is undetermined.

Clones were read by immunoSEQ multiplex PCR, and TCRdb kept only the in-frame ones, dropping some. The table records roughly 2,000,000 clones, approximately 94% of them present only once. Positively selected for CCR7, the CD45RO-negative cells used as naive CD8 cells excluded terminally differentiated effector memory CD45RA+ cells. Germline V gene data show CDR1 as SGHNT and CDR2 as YYREEE (reference sequence). The CDR3 loop spans 15 amino acids. V gave up 0 bases and J gave up 1 base, with 10 bases separating them. Findings and limits, study-wide: Some clonotypes were shared by all four sorted-subset donors, while others were not shared. The non-shared ones had lower generation probabilities than the shared ones.

The chain links TRBV5-4 to TRBJ2-5; D is unresolved. This TCR was sampled from a young man in good health. Input material: naive CD8+ T cells sorted from blood. The CDR3, as DNA: TGTGCCAGCAGCTTGGAAGGTAGCCCCCAAGAGACCCAGTACTTC. Its protein is CASSLEGSPQETQYF.